This record concerns one TCR beta chain sequence. The sample is drawn from a study of technical replicates of blood from a handful of donors. The CDR3 is 16 residues long. The V segment lost 3 bases and the J segment 3 bases; nucleotides outside the gene matches: 9. CDR1 is MNHEY, CDR2 SMNVEV, per germline (reference sequence). Data came from immunoSEQ multiplex PCR; TCRdb stores just in-frame clones and leaves some out. The repertoire includes about 68,000 clones, about 97% of them detected once, and under 0.3% sits in the top ten. This TCR came from a human donor in good health. The sequenced material came from T cells isolated from PBMCs. The chain combines TRBV27 with TRBJ1-2; 8 bases agree with TRBD1. As DNA, the CDR3 is TGTGCCAGCAGTTTCATCAGGGGGCCTGGGGACTATGGCTACACCTTC. This codes for CASSFIRGPGDYGYTF.